The 22 T cell receptor beta chains in this list originate from one sample, sequenced in a study of blood T cell repertoires in COVID-19. The data were produced by immunoSEQ multiplex PCR, yet TCRdb's version contains in-frame clones alone and is incomplete. The sample has about 100,000 clones, more than 75% seen once. Material: peripheral blood. These receptors originate from a human donor in a cohort sampled during active COVID-19.

This clone appeared a few times. This chain joins TRBV23-1 and TRBJ2-2, with 9 bases fitting TRBD1. TRBV23-1 is reported as an ORF; its role is uncertain. After removal of 4 bases from V and 2 bases from J, the junction contained 5 bases not matched to a gene. CDR3 length: 16 amino acids. CDR3 DNA: TGCGCCAGCAGTCCTAGGGACAGGGCTAACACCGGGGAGCTGTTTTTT. This sequence encodes CASSPRDRANTGELFF.

The genes are TRBV14 and TRBJ2-7; no definite D call. V gave up 0 bases and J gave up 3 bases, with 9 bases separating them. CDR3 size: 14 residues. The germline CDR1 and CDR2 sequences are SGHDN and FVKESK. CDR3 protein: CASSQEHGFYEQYF. The CDR3, as DNA: TGTGCCAGCAGCCAAGAACACGGGTTCTACGAGCAGTACTTC.

The chain couples TRBV19 to TRBJ2-7, with D possibly matching TRBD1 (6 bases). CDR3 length: 15 amino acids. With 5 bases removed from V and 3 bases from J, the gap between germline ends came to 17 bases. The germline gives CDR1 LNHDA, CDR2 SQIVND (reference sequence). The CDR3 sequence: CASSSSGVGFYEQYF. CDR3 DNA: TGTGCCAGTAGTTCCTCAGGGGTGGGTTTCTACGAGCAGTACTTC. Full variable domain (remainder filled in from reference TRBV19 and TRBJ2-7): DGGITQSPKYLFRKEGQNVTLSCEQNLNHDAMYWYRQDPGQGLRLIYYSQIVNDFQKGDIAEGYSVSREKKESFPLTVTSAQKNPTAFYLCASSSSGVGFYEQYFGPGTRLTVT.

The chain couples TRBV7-9 to TRBJ1-1, with D possibly matching TRBD1 (6 bases). V was cut by 5 bases and J by 1 base, with 14 bases left in between. CDR3 length equals 15 residues. Germline CDR1 SEHNR, CDR2 FQNEAQ (reference sequence). The CDR3 DNA reads as TGTGCCAGCAGCCCTCAAGCGGGACAGAACACTGAAGCTTTCTTT. It is translated as CASSPQAGQNTEAFF.

This chain links TRBV7-2 with TRBJ2-3, with D hard to call. Germline assignment: CDR1 SGHTA and CDR2 FQGNSA. Deletions cut 5 bases from V and 2 bases from J, with 8 bases between. The CDR3 is 13 amino acids. The CDR3 loop is CASSRQFTDTQYF. The CDR3, as DNA: TGTGCCAGCAGCCGACAATTCACAGATACGCAGTATTTT.

V is TRBV30 and J is TRBJ2-1; D is perhaps TRBD1 (5 bases). The CDR3 sequence is 13 residues long. Germline CDR1 and CDR2: GTSNPN and SVGIG (reference sequence). V dropped 5 bases and J dropped 9 bases, with 17 bases sitting between them. Here the CDR3 reads CAWGGARKGEQFF. CDR3 DNA sequence: TGTGCCTGGGGTGGGGCTCGAAAGGGTGAGCAGTTCTTC.

This clone has a single count. The gene calls are TRBV6-6 and TRBJ2-7; 9 bases are shared with TRBD1. Germline V gives CDR1 MNHNY, CDR2 SVGAGI (reference sequence). V was clipped by 8 bases and J by 4 bases; unmatched bases: 9. The CDR3 contains 14 residues. CDR3 sequence: CASAVGTGLYEQYF. In DNA form, the CDR3 reads TGTGCCAGCGCGGTAGGGACAGGGCTGTACGAGCAGTACTTC.

V and J are TRBV29-1 and TRBJ2-2; D unclear. CDR1 and CDR2 from the germline V gene are SQVTM and ANQGSEA. The CDR3 sequence is 12 residues long. Trimming removed 3 bases at V and 1 base at J, with 3 bases between. CDR3 amino acids: CSVDRNTGELFF. The CDR3 coding sequence is TGCAGCGTTGATCGGAACACCGGGGAGCTGTTTTTT.

The chain joins TRBV2 to TRBJ1-2, with D maybe TRBD1 (5 bases). V gave up 5 bases and J gave up 8 bases, with 15 bases separating them. The CDR3 is made up of 13 amino acids. Germline-derived CDR1 and CDR2 are SNHLY and FYNNEI. CDR3 region: CASSTDTGGGYTF. DNA of the CDR3: TGTGCCAGCAGTACGGACACGGGTGGGGGCTACACCTTC. Based on the CDR3 plus reference TRBV2 and TRBJ1-2, the full variable domain is EPEVTQTPSHQVTQMGQEVILRCVPISNHLYFYWYRQILGQKVEFLVSFYNNEISEKSEIFDDQFSVERPDGSNFTLKIRSTKLEDSAMYFCASSTDTGGGYTFGSGTRLTVV.

The chain links TRBV28 to TRBJ2-1; possibly TRBD2 for D (5 bases). V lost 2 bases and J lost 0, with 11 bases in between. Germline-derived CDR1 and CDR2 are MDHEN and SYDVKM. The CDR3 has 16 amino acids. CDR3 in DNA: TGTGCCAGCAGTTTAACGGGGTATAACTCCTACAATGAGCAGTTCTTC. It encodes CASSLTGYNSYNEQFF.

The rearrangement uses TRBV7-6 and TRBJ2-7; 8 bases map to TRBD1. Germline V CDR1 and CDR2: SGHVS, FNYEAQ. Trimming cost V 1 base and J 6 bases; bases outside gene matches: 8. The CDR3 loop spans 15 amino acids. Here the CDR3 reads CASSLGQGILAEQYF. The DNA for the CDR3 is TGTGCCAGCAGCTTAGGACAGGGGATTCTAGCCGAGCAGTACTTC.

This clone was recorded once. The CDR3 DNA follows: TGTGCCAGCAGTTACGTTGGCACCAACACTGAAGCTTTCTTT. This encodes CASSYVGTNTEAFF. The chain is built from TRBV6-5 and TRBJ1-1; no definite D call. This CDR3 region has 14 residues. The germline CDR1 and CDR2 sequences are MNHEY and SVGAGI. The V end lost 2 bases, the J end lost 2 bases, and 9 bases lay between the germline ends.

J is TRBJ2-7 and V is TRBV28; no clear D. The CDR3 runs 11 residues. V shed 6 bases and J shed 2 bases, with 5 bases lying between them. Germline V gene data show CDR1 as MDHEN and CDR2 as SYDVKM. CDR3 protein: CASSAAYEQYF. CDR3 DNA sequence: TGTGCCAGCAGCGCAGCCTACGAGCAGTACTTC.

V is TRBV27 and J is TRBJ2-1; 7 bases line up with TRBD2. The CDR3 length is 16 residues. Germline assignment: CDR1 MNHEY and CDR2 SMNVEV (reference sequence). V shed 5 bases and J 0 bases; nucleotides not matched to a gene: 7. DNA for the CDR3: TGTGCCAGCAGTGGTTCCAGCGGGGTCTCCTACAATGAGCAGTTCTTC. This translates into CASSGSSGVSYNEQFF.

V is TRBV5-1 and J is TRBJ1-1, with 7 nucleotides matching TRBD1. V shed 3 bases, J shed 2 bases, and the junction held 4 bases outside the gene matches. The CDR3 has 14 residues. Germline CDR1 reads SGHRS; CDR2 reads YFSETQ. The CDR3 reads CASSWDSRNTEAFF. The CDR3, as DNA: TGCGCCAGCAGCTGGGACAGCAGAAACACTGAAGCTTTCTTT.

This clone turned up a few times. V usage is TRBV16 and J usage is TRBJ1-1, with D unresolved. Per the germline V gene, CDR1 is KGHSY and CDR2 is FQNENV. V dropped 0 bases and J dropped 3 bases, with 5 bases sitting between them. The CDR3 extends over 13 amino acids. The CDR3 DNA reads TGTGCCAGCAGCCAATCGAGGGACACTGAAGCTTTCTTT. This encodes CASSQSRDTEAFF.

The chain is built from TRBV9 and TRBJ1-2; 11 bases are a match to TRBD1. CDR3 size: 15 residues. Germline CDR1 SGDLS, CDR2 YYNGEE. V lost 1 base to trimming and J lost 7 bases; unmatched junction nucleotides: 6. The CDR3 protein is CASSVRDRGTSGYTF. The DNA of the CDR3 is TGTGCCAGCAGCGTACGGGACAGGGGGACCAGTGGCTACACCTTC.

The rearrangement joins TRBV4-3 to TRBJ2-7; a possible D gene is TRBD2 (5 bases). The CDR3 has 15 residues. Germline V gene data show CDR1 as LGHNA and CDR2 as YSLEER. The V and J ends lost 1 base and 2 bases respectively, with 12 bases between them. The DNA of the CDR3 is TGCGCCAGCAGCCAAGTTACGGGAAAGCCCTACGAGCAGTACTTC. Translating it yields CASSQVTGKPYEQYF.

The chain employs TRBV3-1 (or the pseudogene TRBV3-2) and TRBJ2-2; 10 bases are a match to TRBD2. CDR1 LGHDT and CDR2 YNNKEL come from the germline V gene (reference sequence). CDR3 size: 16 residues. The V and J ends lost 2 bases and 7 bases, in that order; junction bases with no gene match: 7. CDR3 region: CASSQIPSGSRGELFF. In nucleotides, the CDR3 is TGTGCCAGCAGCCAAATCCCTAGCGGGAGCCGCGGGGAGCTGTTTTTT.

The rearrangement links TRBV10-2 to TRBJ1-5; a possible D gene is TRBD1 (5 bases). The CDR3 loop spans 15 amino acids. V was trimmed by 7 bases and J by 7 bases, leaving 20 bases between them. CDR1 and CDR2 (germline): WSHSY, SAAADI. The CDR3 protein is CASTEQAGLQQPQHF. CDR3 bases: TGCGCCAGCACGGAACAGGCGGGACTTCAACAGCCCCAGCATTTT.

This chain links TRBV7-9 with TRBJ1-1; D unclear. V lost 4 bases, J lost 1 base, and 7 bases lay in between. The CDR3 loop spans 13 amino acids. Germline CDR1 reads SEHNR; CDR2 reads FQNEAQ (reference sequence). CDR3 region: CASSYPGNTEAFF. The CDR3 nucleotides are TGTGCCAGCAGCTACCCAGGGAACACTGAAGCTTTCTTT.

The rearrangement links TRBV9 to TRBJ2-1; D is possibly TRBD2 (6 bases). Trimming stripped 0 bases from V and 2 bases from J, with 15 bases between. The CDR3 covers 17 residues. CDR1 is SGDLS and CDR2 is YYNGEE in the germline V gene. The CDR3 is CASSVEGAGTAYNEQFF. The CDR3 coding sequence is TGTGCCAGCAGCGTAGAAGGGGCGGGAACGGCCTACAATGAGCAGTTCTTC.